This T cell receptor beta chain is from a study of OX40 agonist ivuxolimab in advanced cancers. Study-level findings and limits: The CD4+ and CD8+ T cells in the blood had expanded clonally by week 6 at 0.1 to 3.0 mg/kg. Antigens targeted by the expanded peripheral T cells were not determined.

V gave up 1 base and J gave up 7 bases; unmatched junction bases: 7. This CDR3 comprises 15 residues. CDR1 GTSNPN and CDR2 SVGIG come from the germline V gene (reference sequence). Assay used: immunoSEQ multiplex PCR; TCRdb lists only in-frame clones, some missing. Of 100,000 or so clones listed, about 89% were seen once; the top ten hold around 0.16%. If patients had autoimmune disease history or systemic immunosuppression, they were excluded. Of note for this clone: What it binds is unknown. Other DNA sequences in the sample encode the same CDR3.

This chain links TRBV30 with TRBJ2-6, with 7 bases lining up with TRBD1. The receptor was derived from an adult with an advanced solid tumor such as melanoma, head and neck, liver or kidney cancer. The material was CD4+ or CD8+ T cells sorted from blood, obtained in a trial of the OX40 agonist ivuxolimab. The CDR3 is CAWSGEGAGANVLTF. CDR3 sequence (DNA): TGTGCCTGGAGTGGTGAGGGGGCGGGCGCCAACGTCCTGACTTTC.